This TCR beta chain was identified during a study of shared clonotypes between healthy human individuals. Regarding the study as a whole: Some clonotypes were shared by all four sorted-subset donors, while others were not shared. The non-shared ones had lower generation probabilities than the shared ones.

The method was immunoSEQ multiplex PCR; TCRdb's version includes in-frame clones alone and lacks a portion of them. This sample has 2 million to 2.5 million clones, with approximately 93% found just once. About this clone: The antigen remains undetermined.

All the donors were Caucasian adults who lived in Nashville, Tennessee. CD4+ cell separation produced CD45RA+ naive and CD45RA-negative memory subsets. In germline, CDR1 is SGHRS, CDR2 YFSETQ. The CDR3 spans 15 residues. Deletions cut 4 bases from V and 5 bases from J, with 15 bases between. The receptor comes from a man younger than 35 in good health. Some clones in this sample may be carry-over from other donors' samples. The specimen was naive CD4+ T cells from PBMCs. The sample's subset: CD45RA+ positively selected. This chain uses TRBV5-1 with TRBJ1-4; D remains unclear. CDR3 sequence: CASSVAPAKNEKLFF. For the CDR3, the DNA is TGCGCCAGCAGCGTTGCCCCAGCGAAGAATGAAAAACTGTTTTTT.